Presented here are 9 T cell receptor beta chains from one specimen sequenced in a study of beta chain features in type 1 diabetes. The authors reverse transcribed all of the isolated RNA, so sequencing captured expressed TCRB transcripts. Method: immunoSEQ multiplex PCR; TCRdb's copy keeps in-frame clones and lacks some. Among 140,000 to 150,000 clones listed, 48% were seen once. Material for sequencing was Tregs from blood. All receptors derive from a man aged 18 to 29 in good health.

This clone was detected only a few times. This chain uses TRBV23-1 with TRBJ2-1; 8 bases map to TRBD2. TRBV23-1 is labeled an ORF, and its function is uncertain. The CDR3 is 14 residues long. The J segment lost 2 bases and the V segment lost 9 bases, leaving 6 bases of the junction unmatched. CDR3 DNA: TGCGCCAGACACTCGGGACTAGCCTACAATGAGCAGTTCTTC. Its translation: CARHSGLAYNEQFF.

The chain carries TRBV5-1 and TRBJ1-5; 9 bases fit TRBD1. The CDR3 loop spans 18 amino acids. The J segment lost 4 bases and the V segment lost 2 bases, leaving 13 bases of the junction unmatched. CDR1 and CDR2 from the germline V gene are SGHRS and YFSETQ. CDR3 DNA sequence: TGCGCCAGCAGCTTACTACCGGGACAGGGTTTGATAAATCAGCCCCAGCATTTT. It encodes CASSLLPGQGLINQPQHF.

The V gene is TRBV6-1, the J gene TRBJ2-7, with D tentatively TRBD1 (6 bases). Trimming removed 9 bases from V and 2 bases from J, with 20 bases in between. CDR1 is MNHNS, CDR2 SASEGT, per germline. The CDR3 is 15 amino acids. CDR3 sequence: CASRQWGQSPYEQYF. CDR3 nucleotide sequence: TGTGCCAGTAGACAGTGGGGGCAGTCCCCCTACGAGCAGTACTTC.

V is TRBV23-1 and J is TRBJ1-5, with TRBD1 matching 7 bases. TRBV23-1 is recorded as an ORF, its role being uncertain. The V segment lost 0 bases and the J segment 2 bases; nucleotides outside the gene matches: 7. This CDR3 is built from 17 residues. CDR3 protein: CASSQSVAGGCNQPQHF. The CDR3 region has the DNA TGCGCCAGCAGTCAATCGGTGGCAGGGGGATGCAATCAGCCCCAGCATTTT.

The genes are TRBV11-2 and TRBJ2-1, with 11 bases fitting TRBD2. CDR1 is SGHAT, CDR2 FQNNGV, per germline. The J segment lost 10 bases and the V segment lost 8 bases, leaving 7 bases of the junction unmatched. This CDR3 has 13 residues. This CDR3 reads CASCSGGAGEQFF. In nucleotides, the CDR3 is TGTGCCAGCTGTAGCGGGGGGGCCGGGGAGCAGTTCTTC.

The chain carries TRBV28 and TRBJ1-2; 7 nucleotides agree with TRBD1. CDR3 length: 13 amino acids. CDR1 is MDHEN, CDR2 SYDVKM, per germline. The junction had 5 bases not matched to a gene; V was cut back by 6 bases and J by 4 bases. The CDR3 protein is CASSLTGIYGYTF. CDR3 in DNA: TGTGCCAGCAGCCTGACAGGGATCTATGGCTACACCTTC.

The table lists this clone with a count of one. As DNA, the CDR3 is TGTGCCAGCAGCTTGTTGGGAGTGCAAGAGACCCAGTACTTC. Translated: CASSLLGVQETQYF. The chain combines TRBV5-4 with TRBJ2-5; a possible D gene is TRBD2 (5 bases). Trimming took 1 base from V and 2 from J, leaving 9 bases between them. Germline values: CDR1 SGHNT, CDR2 YYREEE (reference sequence). The CDR3 covers 14 residues.

This sequence joins TRBV7-9 and TRBJ1-3, with D unclear. Trimming cost V 3 bases and J 0 bases, with 18 bases left between them. The germline V gene has CDR1 SEHNR and CDR2 FQNEAQ (reference sequence). CDR3 length equals 18 residues. As DNA, the CDR3 is TGTGCCAGCAGCTTTTCGCGTGAGGGCCCTTCCTCTGGAAACACCATATATTTT. Its translation: CASSFSREGPSSGNTIYF.

This chain joins TRBV5-1 and TRBJ1-2; TRBD1 aligns across 7 bases. Per germline, CDR1 SGHRS and CDR2 YFSETQ. The CDR3 runs 16 residues. V lost 1 base to trimming and J lost 6 bases; unmatched junction nucleotides: 12. For the CDR3, the DNA is TGCGCCAGCAGCTTGCGAGTCGTTGGTCAGGGGGATGGCTACACCTTC. As protein: CASSLRVVGQGDGYTF.